Included here is one T cell receptor (beta chain) sequence, with context. Its antigen is currently unknown. This entry comes from a study of vaccination and CD4 T cells after COVID-19. Whole-study findings and limits: Only relatively few convalescent patients were studied, and early post-infection timepoints were not analyzed.

The treatment here: roughly ten-day PBMC culture with coronavirus spike peptide pools or control peptides (ViraFEST assay). Researchers used the Oncomine TCR Beta short-read assay to sequence DNA from cultured CD4+ T cells. TCRdb ran MiXCR on the PCR reads and lists one entry per CDR3 protein. The table includes around 20,000 distinct CDR3 sequences, about 38% detected once. V lost 6 bases, J lost 8 bases, and 22 bases lay in between. The CDR3 totals 15 residues. CDR1 and CDR2 (germline): SNHLY, FYNNEI. This TCR came from a human donor who received a COVID-19 vaccine. Sequencing used CD4+ T cells from blood, cultured in vitro, obtained before SARS-CoV-2 vaccination. The chain combines TRBV2 with TRBJ1-1, with D maybe TRBD1 (5 bases). CDR3 nucleotide sequence: TGTGCCAGCAGACCCCCTTCGACAGAAAAAAGAGAAGCTTTCTTT. Amino acid sequence: CASRPPSTEKREAFF.